The clone carrying this T cell receptor beta chain was detected a few times. The antigen remains undetermined. The V gene lost 2 bases and the J gene lost 2 bases, with 13 bases spanning the gap. The CDR3 loop spans 15 amino acids. Germline lookup yields CDR1 KGHSH and CDR2 LQKENI. This sample is part of a study of cytomegalovirus exposure and HLA in healthy donors. Regarding the study as a whole: Follow-up analysis seemed to connect common viral pathogens with several of the most significant clusters identified.

The PCR had 60 Vbeta and 13 Jbeta primers. TCRdb's copy holds only in-frame clones and misses some; the assay was immunoSEQ multiplex PCR. Among 150,000 to 200,000 clones, around 77% were seen once, and the ten largest hold 2.4%. The receptor comes from a man aged 55 to 70 in good health and CMV-seronegative. V and J are TRBV18 and TRBJ2-7; D call uncertain. Sequenced input: PBMCs. CDR3 region: CASSPGSSKTYEQYF. CDR3 in DNA: TGTGCCAGCTCACCAGGCAGTAGCAAAACCTACGAGCAGTACTTC.